This T cell receptor (beta chain) was obtained from a study of T cell responses to AZD1222 COVID-19 vaccine. The CDR3 sequence is 17 residues long. V trimming: 4 bases; J trimming: 11 bases; junction bases outside the gene matches: 20. Germline lookup yields CDR1 SGDLS and CDR2 YYNGEE. Data came from immunoSEQ multiplex PCR; TCRdb stores just in-frame clones and leaves some out. The sample records some 97,000 clones, more than 75% being singletons. This TCR came from an adult in good health. The starting material was peripheral blood, obtained on day 0 of AZD1222 vaccination. The chain joins TRBV9 to TRBJ2-1; TRBD1 matches 8 bases. The CDR3 DNA reads as TGTGCCAGCAGCTCTTCCATTGACAGGGGTGGGGGTCGGCAGCAGTTCTTC. Protein sequence: CASSSSIDRGGGRQQFF.